Listed below are T cell receptor beta chains from one sample, sequenced in a study of identical twins. TCRdb re-called the 5' RACE reads with MiXCR, one entry per CDR3 protein. The data hold 200,000 to 250,000 distinct CDR3 sequences, with 7.5% observed a single time. The same data also went into a second study, on yellow fever vaccine responses in identical twins.

Sequenced: CD8+ T cells sorted from blood. These TCRs come from a woman aged 18-29 years in good health. Each CDR3 is given with its conserved first and last residue. D genes are given only for firm matches. Part of the rows lack a size; the others show once, few, many or a class for expanded clones.

cdr3_nt cdr3_aa v_call d_call cdr3_length j_call clone_size
TGTGCCAGCAGTCCGGGGACTGGTTTCTACGAGCAGTACTTC CASSPGTGFYEQYF TRBV28 . 14 TRBJ2-7 .
TGTGCCAGCAGTGTAGGATTCGGACAGCCCCAGCATTTT CASSVGFGQPQHF TRBV12-3/TRBV12-4 . 13 TRBJ1-5 many
TGTGCCAGCGGCCCGTCGGGGAGCTACCAAGAGACCCAGTACTTC CASGPSGSYQETQYF TRBV28 . 15 TRBJ2-5 many
TGCGCCAGCAGCCAAGGACCGGGACAGGGAGGCTCACCCCTCCACTTT CASSQGPGQGGSPLHF TRBV4-1 TRBD1 16 TRBJ1-6 .
TGTGCCAGTATGGCGGGGCTCAATGAGCAGTTCTTC CASMAGLNEQFF TRBV19 . 12 TRBJ2-1 few
TGTGCCAGCAGTCCCACACTGACAGGGGTCTACAATGAGCAGTTCTTC CASSPTLTGVYNEQFF TRBV6-1 TRBD1 16 TRBJ2-1 .
TGCGCCAGCAGCTCGACGACTACTGGAAACACCATATATTTT CASSSTTTGNTIYF TRBV5-1 . 14 TRBJ1-3 .
TGTGCCAGCAGCGTACTAGGAGGGGGGGCCAGCGATACGCAGTATTTT CASSVLGGGASDTQYF TRBV9 . 16 TRBJ2-3 .
TGTGCCAGCACCCAGGACAGGCCCACCGGGGAGCTGTTTTTT CASTQDRPTGELFF TRBV12-3/TRBV12-4 TRBD1 14 TRBJ2-2 few
TGTGCCAGCAGCTTAGAGGGACAGTCTTGGTACAATGAGCAGTTCTTC CASSLEGQSWYNEQFF TRBV7-9 TRBD1 16 TRBJ2-1 many
TGTGCCAGCAGCCAGACTAGCGGCCTGTACAATGAGCAGTTCTTC CASSQTSGLYNEQFF TRBV7-9 TRBD2 15 TRBJ2-1 many
TGCGCCAGCAGCGAGGGACAGGACTACGAGCAGTACTTC CASSEGQDYEQYF TRBV4-1 TRBD1 13 TRBJ2-7 few
TGCAGCACCCAGGGGGGACCCCACAATGAGCAGTTCTTC CSTQGGPHNEQFF TRBV29-1 . 13 TRBJ2-1 few
TGTGCCAGCAGACTCACGGGTGGGACATCTTACAATGAGCAGTTCTTC CASRLTGGTSYNEQFF TRBV28 . 16 TRBJ2-1 .
TGTGCCAGCAGCGCCACGGGGGCAAATATTGAAGCTTTCTTT CASSATGANIEAFF TRBV9 . 14 TRBJ1-1 many
TGTGCCAGCAGTCCCCACGTCGGTGGGACTGAAGCTTTCTTT CASSPHVGGTEAFF TRBV12-3/TRBV12-4 . 14 TRBJ1-1 few
TGTGCCAGCAGTTTCTTCAACACAGATACGCAGTATTTT CASSFFNTDTQYF TRBV27 . 13 TRBJ2-3 few
TGCGCCAGCAGTGAAGGGGGTGGATCCGACACTGAAGCTTTCTTT CASSEGGGSDTEAFF TRBV10-2 . 15 TRBJ1-1 many
TGTGCCAGCAGCCAAGTCCGAGACAACCCCATTTCACCCCTCCACTTT CASSQVRDNPISPLHF TRBV4-2 . 16 TRBJ1-6 many
TGCGCCAGCAGGAACCTCGGACGGAAGGAGGGGATAAAAGGGGATTACGAGCAGTACTTC CASRNLGRKEGIKGDYEQYF TRBV5-1 . 20 TRBJ2-7 .
TGTGCCAGCACCACCTTGGACAGCAACACCGGGGAGCTGTTTTTT CASTTLDSNTGELFF TRBV6-1 . 15 TRBJ2-2 once
TGTGCCAGCAGCGACCGGGACAGGACCTACGAGCAGTACTTC CASSDRDRTYEQYF TRBV7-9 TRBD1 14 TRBJ2-7 few
TGTGCCAGCAGTTACTTTAAGGGGCAGTTCACTGAAGCTTTCTTT CASSYFKGQFTEAFF TRBV6-5 . 15 TRBJ1-1 medium-sized
TGTGCCAGCAGTTTACCTACAGGGACCATGAACACTGAAGCTTTCTTT CASSLPTGTMNTEAFF TRBV28 . 16 TRBJ1-1 .
TGCGCCAGCAGCTTAGCGTCGAACACTGAAGCTTTCTTT CASSLASNTEAFF TRBV5-1 . 13 TRBJ1-1 .
TGCAGTGCGGACTCTCTACTAGCGGGGAGGTACAATGAGCAGTTCTTC CSADSLLAGRYNEQFF TRBV20-1 TRBD2 16 TRBJ2-1 .
TGTGCCAGCAGTCGGGAGGCCACGCTAACCGGGGAGCTGTTTTTT CASSREATLTGELFF TRBV25-1 TRBD2 15 TRBJ2-2 .